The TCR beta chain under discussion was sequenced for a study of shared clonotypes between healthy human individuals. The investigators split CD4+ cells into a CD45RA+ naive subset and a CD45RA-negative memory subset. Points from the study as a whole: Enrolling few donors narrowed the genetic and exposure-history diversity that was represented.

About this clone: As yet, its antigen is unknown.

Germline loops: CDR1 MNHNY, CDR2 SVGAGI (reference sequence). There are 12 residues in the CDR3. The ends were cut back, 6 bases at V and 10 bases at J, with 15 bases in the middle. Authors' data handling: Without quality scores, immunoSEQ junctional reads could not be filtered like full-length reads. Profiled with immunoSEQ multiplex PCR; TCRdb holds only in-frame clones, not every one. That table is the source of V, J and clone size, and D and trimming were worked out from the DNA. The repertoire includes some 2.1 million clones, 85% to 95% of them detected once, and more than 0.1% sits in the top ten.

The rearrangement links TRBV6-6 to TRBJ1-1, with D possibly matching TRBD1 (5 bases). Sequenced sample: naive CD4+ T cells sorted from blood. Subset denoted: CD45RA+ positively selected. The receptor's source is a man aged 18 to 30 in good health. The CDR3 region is CASSERGSGAFF. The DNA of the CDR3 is TGTGCCAGCAGCGAAAGGGGCTCGGGAGCTTTCTTT.